This T cell receptor beta chain came from a study of cytomegalovirus exposure and HLA in healthy donors. Whole-study context: An earlier analysis found fewer than 140 million unique TCR beta sequences from about 190 million T cells.

V lost 0 bases, J lost 6 bases, and 12 bases lay in between. Germline CDR1 reads SGDLS; CDR2 reads YYNGEE. The CDR3 contains 14 residues. The PCR used 60 Vbeta and 13 Jbeta primers. Sequencing used immunoSEQ multiplex PCR; TCRdb keeps in-frame clones, though not all of them. Of some 140,000 clones in the sample, roughly four fifths were seen once. Details on this clone: Its antigen is as yet unknown.

Points from the study as a whole: An analysis done earlier found most TCR beta V segments productive about 87% or about 30% of the time.

The TCR was taken from a young man in good health and CMV-seronegative. The rearrangement joins TRBV9 to TRBJ1-2; D is possibly TRBD1 (6 bases). Material: PBMCs. In nucleotides, the CDR3 is TGTGCCAGCAGCGTAGAGTGGGGGCTCGATGGCTACACCTTC. Protein product: CASSVEWGLDGYTF. The full variable domain, its missing parts supplied by reference TRBV9 and TRBJ1-2, is DSGVTQTPKHLITATGQRVTLRCSPRSGDLSVYWYQQSLDQGLQFLIQYYNGEERAKGNILERFSAQQFPDLHSELNLSSLELGDSALYFCASSVEWGLDGYTFGSGTRLTVV.